Below, 17 T cell receptor beta chains from the same sample are listed, as sequenced in a study of early T cells in non-severe SARS-CoV-2 infection. MiXCR, applied by TCRdb to the 5' RACE reads, yields one record per CDR3 protein. This sample has about 72,000 distinct CDR3 sequences; about 9.5% occur once, and the top ten carry about 7.1%. This sample comprised whole blood, obtained at baseline. The receptors originated from an adult who was a healthcare worker with PCR-confirmed SARS-CoV-2 infection or an uninfected control (not recorded which).

This clonotype has a handful of counts. J is TRBJ2-3 and V is TRBV2, with D unresolved. Per germline, CDR1 SNHLY and CDR2 FYNNEI. The CDR3 covers 13 residues. Trimming stripped 6 bases from V and 3 bases from J, with 10 bases between. This chain's CDR3 is CASSAESTDTQYF. The CDR3 coding sequence is TGTGCCAGCAGCGCCGAGTCGACAGATACGCAGTATTTT.

This clonotype was seen more than once but under ten times. V and J are TRBV10-3 and TRBJ1-6; D call uncertain. CDR1 and CDR2 from the germline V gene are ENHRY and SYGVKD. The V and J ends lost 6 bases and 14 bases respectively, with 14 bases between them. The CDR3 length is 12 residues. In DNA form, the CDR3 reads TGTGCCATCAGCCAGTTGAGAGGGACCCTCCACTTT. This sequence encodes CAISQLRGTLHF.

This clonotype was seen only a few times. This chain links TRBV12-3 or TRBV12-4 with TRBJ2-3; TRBD2 aligns across 8 bases. V lost 5 bases, J lost 1 base, and 8 bases stayed unmatched. CDR3 length equals 16 residues. The CDR3 DNA sequence: TGTGCCAGCAGTCCTCCTTTGCGGGGGGGCACAGATACGCAGTATTTT. Protein sequence: CASSPPLRGGTDTQYF.

At least ten counts were recorded for this clonotype. V and J are TRBV25-1 and TRBJ1-2; the D gene is possibly TRBD1 (6 bases). V was clipped by 3 bases and J by 8 bases, with 16 bases between them. The germline CDR1 and CDR2 sequences are MGHDK and SYGVNS. There are 14 residues in the CDR3. CDR3 bases: TGTGCCAGCAGTGATGACAGGTTCCTCCAAGGCTACACCTTC. Its translation: CASSDDRFLQGYTF.

This clonotype was counted between two and nine times. The rearrangement links TRBV30 to TRBJ1-5, with D tentatively TRBD1 (5 bases). The germline V and J ends were trimmed by 3 bases and 7 bases, with 13 bases remaining between them. Germline V lookup: CDR1 GTSNPN, CDR2 SVGIG (reference sequence). The CDR3 contains 13 residues. CDR3 loop: CAWSRGTGQPQHF. CDR3 DNA: TGTGCCTGGAGCCGGGGGACTGGACAGCCCCAGCATTTT.

The sample holds a few counts of this clonotype. The CDR3 region has the DNA TGTGCCAGCAGCCGGACAGGGATTGAGACCCAGTACTTC. Translated: CASSRTGIETQYF. V is TRBV5-6 and J is TRBJ2-5, with TRBD1 identical over 8 bases. The trim removed 4 bases at V and 5 bases at J, leaving 4 bases unmatched. The CDR3 is made up of 13 amino acids. Germline V gene sequence: CDR1 SGHDT, CDR2 YYEEEE. Full variable domain (missing parts from reference TRBV5-6 and TRBJ2-5): DAGVTQSPTHLIKTRGQQVTLRCSPKSGHDTVSWYQQALGQGPQFIFQYYEEEERQRGNFPDRFSGHQFPNYSSELNVNALLLGDSALYLCASSRTGIETQYFGPGTRLLVL.

The chain carries TRBV10-3 and TRBJ2-5; possibly TRBD2 for D (6 bases). From germline, CDR1 is ENHRY and CDR2 SYGVKD. Trimming removed 0 bases from V and 2 bases from J, with 10 bases in between. This CDR3 is built from 15 residues. This CDR3 reads CAISESGGEQETQYF. DNA of the CDR3: TGTGCCATCAGTGAGTCTGGAGGGGAGCAAGAGACCCAGTACTTC.

This chain connects TRBV28 to TRBJ2-7; the D gene is possibly TRBD2 (5 bases). CDR1 is MDHEN, CDR2 SYDVKM, per germline. V was shortened by 5 bases and J by 3 bases, with 17 bases between the two germline ends. The CDR3 covers 15 residues. CDR3 nucleotide sequence: TGTGCCAGCAGTCCCCCCGCCCCAGAGGGCTACGAGCAGTACTTC. Protein product: CASSPPAPEGYEQYF.

At least ten counts were recorded for this clonotype. This chain uses TRBV6-5 with TRBJ2-7, with TRBD2 identical over 11 bases. The trim removed 8 bases at V and 0 bases at J, leaving 3 bases unmatched. CDR1 is MNHEY, CDR2 SVGAGI, per germline. The CDR3 is made up of 14 amino acids. The CDR3 loop reads CASWGTSGSYEQYF. CDR3 sequence (DNA): TGTGCCAGCTGGGGGACTAGCGGCTCCTACGAGCAGTACTTC.

V and J are TRBV5-4 and TRBJ2-7; D uncertain. In germline, CDR1 is SGHNT, CDR2 YYREEE (reference sequence). Trimming left V 4 bases short and J 0 bases short, with 14 bases between. The CDR3 consists of 15 residues. The CDR3 here is CASSLRGPSSYEQYF. For the CDR3, the DNA is TGTGCCAGCAGCCTTAGAGGCCCCAGCTCCTACGAGCAGTACTTC.

The table lists this clonotype with many counts. V and J are TRBV4-3 and TRBJ2-7; maybe TRBD1 (6 bases). Trimming took off 6 bases at V and 3 bases at J, with 18 bases between the two ends. The CDR3 is 15 residues long. Germline assignment: CDR1 LGHNA and CDR2 YSLEER. CDR3 sequence (DNA): TGCGCCAGCAGTACCCACCGGGACACTCGCTACGAGCAGTACTTC. Protein: CASSTHRDTRYEQYF.

This clonotype came up a few times. V is TRBV11-2 and J is TRBJ1-4, with 7 bases that match TRBD1. The CDR3 loop spans 16 amino acids. The J segment lost 5 bases and the V segment lost 3 bases, leaving 9 bases of the junction unmatched. Germline assignment: CDR1 SGHAT and CDR2 FQNNGV. CDR3 nucleotide sequence: TGTGCCAGCAGCTTGAGACAGGGTTGGGGGAATGAAAAACTGTTTTTT. Translation: CASSLRQGWGNEKLFF.

This clonotype was found a few times. The chain carries TRBV7-9 and TRBJ1-3; D gene unclear. In germline, CDR1 is SEHNR, CDR2 FQNEAQ (reference sequence). Trimming cost V 5 bases and J 2 bases, with 10 bases left between them. The CDR3 sequence is 14 residues long. This CDR3 reads CASSPPLPGNTIYF. The CDR3 nucleotides read TGTGCCAGCAGCCCCCCGCTGCCTGGAAACACCATATATTTT.

The rearrangement uses TRBV3-1 and TRBJ2-3; D ambiguous. V lost 3 bases and J lost 1, with 8 bases in between. Germline lookup yields CDR1 LGHDT and CDR2 YNNKEL (reference sequence). This CDR3 has 14 residues. This CDR3 is CASSHGRRTDTQYF. CDR3 nucleotides: TGTGCCAGCAGCCATGGACGCCGCACAGATACGCAGTATTTT.

This clonotype was detected ten times or more. This chain joins TRBV6-2 or TRBV6-3 and TRBJ2-7, with a tentative D call TRBD2 (6 bases). The CDR3 spans 13 residues. V lost 6 bases and J lost 4, with 13 bases in between. Germline lookup yields CDR1 MNHEY and CDR2 SVGEGT. CDR3 bases: TGTGCCAGCAGGCCTCCGGGAGATTACGAGCAGTACTTC. This codes for CASRPPGDYEQYF.

This clonotype was seen ten or more times. The chain uses TRBV7-2 and TRBJ2-3; TRBD2 is a possible D gene (6 bases). Looked up from germline, CDR1 is SGHTA and CDR2 is FQGNSA. The CDR3 is made up of 15 amino acids. V was trimmed by 5 bases and J by 3 bases, leaving 15 bases between them. CDR3 DNA sequence: TGTGCCAGCAGCCCCAGGAGGGCGGGGACAGATACGCAGTATTTT. The encoded protein is CASSPRRAGTDTQYF.

This clonotype was observed many times. V usage is TRBV12-3 or TRBV12-4 and J usage is TRBJ2-2, with D possibly TRBD1 on 6 matching bases. CDR3 length equals 15 residues. The ends were cut back, 3 bases at V and 5 bases at J, with 13 bases in the middle. This chain's CDR3 is CASSLSRGETGELFF. The CDR3 DNA reads as TGTGCCAGCAGTTTGTCCAGGGGAGAGACCGGGGAGCTGTTTTTT.